These 32 T cell receptor beta chains were all obtained from the same sample, sequenced in a study of blood T cells in healthy people across ages. Through a sample-barcoded 5' primer and a J-beta primer mix, a second PCR was run for about 6 to 12 cycles. MiXCR, run by TCRdb on the 5' RACE reads, gives a single entry per CDR3 protein. The data show fewer than 900,000 distinct CDR3 sequences, roughly two fifths seen once. Sequencing was carried out using blood. Receptors were obtained from a woman aged 55-70 years in good health.

This clonotype was counted many times. This chain links TRBV7-6 with TRBJ2-7; D is unresolved. CDR1 is SGHVS and CDR2 is FNYEAQ in the germline V gene. V lost 3 bases, J lost 5 bases, and 20 bases lay in between. The CDR3 has 16 amino acids. CDR3 coding DNA: TGTGCCAGCAGCTTTCACTGGACGGGCCAGGTGAACGAGCAGTACTTC. This translates into CASSFHWTGQVNEQYF.

This clonotype was seen more than once but under ten times. J is TRBJ2-3 and V is TRBV5-6; D possibly corresponds to TRBD2 (5 bases). In germline, CDR1 is SGHDT, CDR2 YYEEEE. With 4 bases removed from V and 1 base from J, the gap between germline ends came to 13 bases. This CDR3 is 15 amino acids long. The CDR3 nucleotides read TGTGCCAGCAGCCCGGACTGGGTTGGCACAGATACGCAGTATTTT. It specifies CASSPDWVGTDTQYF.

The genes are TRBV6-1 and TRBJ2-7; possibly TRBD1 or TRBD2 for D (6 bases each). There are 15 residues in the CDR3. Trimming removed 2 bases from V and 3 bases from J, with 14 bases in between. Germline-derived CDR1 and CDR2 are MNHNS and SASEGT. The CDR3 reads CASSESKGGNYEQYF. In nucleotides, the CDR3 is TGTGCCAGCAGTGAAAGTAAGGGGGGAAACTACGAGCAGTACTTC.

The chain joins TRBV11-2 to TRBJ2-1; D is perhaps TRBD1 (6 bases). Trimming removed 2 bases at V and 8 bases at J, with 13 bases between. There are 14 residues in the CDR3. The germline CDR1 and CDR2 sequences are SGHAT and FQNNGV. This chain's CDR3 is CASSLTSRGHEQFF. In nucleotides, the CDR3 is TGTGCCAGCAGCTTAACCTCCAGGGGCCATGAGCAGTTCTTC.

In its sample, this clonotype was seen many times. This chain links TRBV7-6 with TRBJ2-7; possible D gene TRBD1, 6 bases. V lost 4 bases to trimming and J lost 3 bases, with 10 bases between them. Germline V lookup: CDR1 SGHVS, CDR2 FNYEAQ. The CDR3 has 13 amino acids. The CDR3 DNA reads as TGTGCCAGCAGCTCTGAAGGGGGCTACGAGCAGTACTTC. Its protein is CASSSEGGYEQYF.

This clonotype occurred a few times. CDR3 residues: CASSGDRGPSNSPLHF. In nucleotides, the CDR3 is TGTGCCAGCAGCGGAGACAGGGGCCCAAGTAACTCACCCCTCCACTTT. The J gene is TRBJ1-6, the V gene TRBV7-2; TRBD1 matches at 8 bases. Trimming cost V 5 bases and J 10 bases; bases outside gene matches: 13. The germline V gene encodes CDR1 SGHTA and CDR2 FQGNSA. The CDR3 spans 16 residues.

V gene TRBV5-1 combines with J gene TRBJ2-3; 7 nucleotides match TRBD2. The length of the CDR3 is 15 residues. V lost 4 bases to trimming and J lost 2 bases; unmatched junction nucleotides: 7. The germline V gene encodes CDR1 SGHRS and CDR2 YFSETQ. As DNA, the CDR3 is TGCGCCAGCAGCCCGGGACTAAATCCCACAGATACGCAGTATTTT. Protein sequence: CASSPGLNPTDTQYF.

The chain combines TRBV3-1 with TRBJ2-2; TRBD2 matches 11 bases. CDR1 and CDR2 from the germline V gene are LGHDT and YNNKEL (reference sequence). CDR3 length equals 16 residues. V lost 3 bases, J lost 7 bases, and 7 bases stayed unmatched. The CDR3 DNA is TGTGCCAGCAGCCAGCTAGCGGGGGGCGTGAGCGGGGAGCTGTTTTTT. Protein: CASSQLAGGVSGELFF.

The CDR3 DNA is TGTGCCAGCTCACCATCTGCCGCTAACTATGGCTACACCTTC. Its translation: CASSPSAANYGYTF. The chain uses TRBV18 and TRBJ1-2; no firm D call. V lost 2 bases, J lost 0 bases, and 7 bases lay in between. Germline V lookup: CDR1 KGHSH, CDR2 LQKENI. The CDR3 contains 14 residues. Looking up the rest from reference TRBV18 and TRBJ1-2 gives the full variable domain: NAGVMQNPRHLVRRRGQEARLRCSPMKGHSHVYWYRQLPEEGLKFMVYLQKENIIDESGMPKERFSAEFPKEGPSILRIQQVVRGDSAAYFCASSPSAANYGYTFGSGTRLTVV.

This clonotype occurred a few times. The gene calls are TRBV6-5 and TRBJ1-2, with 10 bases aligning to TRBD1. Germline V gene lookup returns CDR1 MNHEY and CDR2 SVGAGI. The ends lost 2 bases at V and 8 bases at J; junction bases unmatched: 14. The CDR3 contains 17 residues. The chain's CDR3 is CASSYRQGARGVGGYTF. CDR3 bases: TGTGCCAGCAGTTACCGACAGGGGGCCCGGGGGGTCGGAGGCTACACCTTC.

This clonotype was seen more than once but under ten times. The V gene is TRBV6-5, the J gene TRBJ2-3; D might be TRBD1 or TRBD2, each matching 5 bases. The germline V gene has CDR1 MNHEY and CDR2 SVGAGI. This CDR3 has 15 residues. The ends were cut back, 4 bases at V and 8 bases at J, with 19 bases in the middle. CDR3 in amino acids: CASSFEGPPSGTQYF. As DNA, the CDR3 is TGTGCCAGCAGTTTCGAGGGACCACCTTCGGGTACGCAGTATTTT.

The CDR3 sequence: CASTPTPTRDEQYF. DNA of the CDR3: TGTGCCAGCACGCCGACACCAACAAGGGACGAGCAGTACTTC. V and J are TRBV19 and TRBJ2-7; no reliable D call. V was pared by 9 bases and J by 5 bases, with 20 bases between. This CDR3 has 14 residues. Germline values: CDR1 LNHDA, CDR2 SQIVND (reference sequence).

This clonotype is a singleton in its sample. J is TRBJ2-5 and V is TRBV20-1; the D gene is possibly TRBD1 (6 bases). Per the germline V gene, CDR1 is DFQATT and CDR2 is SNEGSKA (reference sequence). V lost 3 bases to trimming and J lost 11 bases, with 22 bases between them. This CDR3 is built from 14 residues. The CDR3 bases are TGCAGTGCTAGGATGGCAGGGGTTCGGGGTGAGCAGTACTTC. Amino acid sequence: CSARMAGVRGEQYF.

In regard to this clonotype: A much larger clone differs from this one at a single base, so this may be a read error. This chain uses TRBV29-1 with TRBJ2-1, with D hard to call. CDR1 and CDR2 from the germline V gene are SQVTM and ANQGSEA. The CDR3 loop spans 13 amino acids. The CDR3 coding sequence is TGCAGCGTTGAACAGAGCTCCTACCATGAGCAGTTCTTC. It is translated as CSVEQSSYHEQFF.

The CDR3 here is CASSFGTGDMNTEAFF. The CDR3 nucleotides are TGTGCCAGCAGTTTTGGGACAGGGGACATGAACACTGAAGCTTTCTTT. This chain connects TRBV12-3 or TRBV12-4 to TRBJ1-1, with TRBD1 matching 10 bases. The CDR3 totals 16 residues. The V gene end was trimmed by 3 bases and the J gene end by 0 bases; junction bases not matched to a gene: 4.

Notes on this clonotype: This could be a read error, since a much larger clone is one nucleotide away. J is TRBJ2-1 and V is TRBV29-1, with a possible D match to TRBD2 (5 bases). The CDR3 extends over 17 amino acids. Looked up from germline, CDR1 is SQVTM and CDR2 is ANQGSEA. The CDR3 sequence: CSVEDRTGFSSCNEQFF. For the CDR3, the DNA is TGCAGCGTTGAAGATCGCACGGGGTTTAGCTCCTGCAATGAGCAGTTCTTC.

About this clonotype: A read error may be the cause here, since a much bigger clone is one base away. V usage is TRBV12-3 or TRBV12-4 and J usage is TRBJ2-1; the match to TRBD2 covers 14 bases. V shed 6 bases, J shed 10 bases, and the junction held 14 bases outside the gene matches. This CDR3 has 17 residues. The CDR3 loop is CASSQNRGTSGSGEQFF. The CDR3 nucleotides read TGTGCCAGCAGCCAGAACCGTGGGACTAGCGGGAGTGGGGAGCAGTTCTTC.

This sequence joins TRBV7-2 and TRBJ2-4, with D possibly matching TRBD1 (5 bases). The J call may be wrong; the DNA end is better matched by TRBJ2-7. The CDR3 is made up of 15 amino acids. Looked up from germline, CDR1 is SGHTA and CDR2 is FQGNSA. CDR3 region: CASSLWAGIANEQYF. The CDR3 region has the DNA TGTGCCAGCAGCTTATGGGCAGGGATTGCTAACGAGCAGTACTTC.

There are many counts of this clonotype. CDR3 amino acids: CASSYSRSTMGNEQFF. Here the CDR3 DNA reads TGTGCCAGCAGTTATTCTAGGTCCACTATGGGCAATGAGCAGTTCTTC. The chain has TRBV6-2 or TRBV6-3 and TRBJ2-1; D unresolved. Trimming removed 3 bases from V and 6 bases from J, with 18 bases in between. CDR1 and CDR2 (germline): MNHEY, SVGEGT. The CDR3 has 16 residues.

This clonotype appeared a few times. This chain links TRBV3-1 with TRBJ2-3, with TRBD2 matching 10 bases. The CDR3 runs 15 residues. The trim removed 0 bases at V and 5 bases at J, leaving 2 bases unmatched. Germline-derived CDR1 and CDR2 are LGHDT and YNNKEL (reference sequence). For the CDR3, the DNA is TGTGCCAGCAGCCAAGATCGACTAGCGGGAGATACGCAGTATTTT. Translating it yields CASSQDRLAGDTQYF.

The rearrangement joins TRBV29-1 to TRBJ2-2; tentative D call: TRBD1 (6 bases). The V gene's germline CDR1 is SQVTM and CDR2 ANQGSEA. V lost 6 bases, J lost 7 bases, and 15 bases lay in between. The CDR3 runs to 13 residues. The CDR3 region is CSVANTGLGELFF. The CDR3 DNA follows: TGCAGCGTAGCCAACACAGGGCTCGGGGAGCTGTTTTTT.

The chain employs TRBV7-8 and TRBJ1-1; D uncertain. CDR3 size: 12 residues. Germline V gives CDR1 SGHVS, CDR2 FQNEAQ. V lost 1 base to trimming and J lost 6 bases, with 6 bases between them. CDR3 DNA sequence: TGTGCCAGCAGCTTAGTGGTGTCTGAAGCTTTCTTT. It yields the protein CASSLVVSEAFF. Using reference TRBV7-8 and TRBJ1-1 for the parts outside the CDR3, the full variable domain is GAGVSQSPRYKVAKRGQDVALRCDPISGHVSLFWYQQALGQGPEFLTYFQNEAQLDKSGLPSDRFFAERPEGSVSTLKIQRTQQEDSAVYLCASSLVVSEAFFGQGTRLTVV.

Of note for this clonotype: A read error may account for a junction end that differs from germline. V is TRBV6-2 or TRBV6-3 and J is TRBJ2-7; possibly TRBD2 for D (6 bases). In germline, CDR1 is MNHEY, CDR2 SVGEGT. CDR3 size: 13 residues. For the CDR3, the DNA is TGTGCCAGCAGAACTAGCTTCTCCTCCGAGCAGTACTTC. It encodes CASRTSFSSEQYF.

This clonotype has only a few counts. V usage is TRBV11-2 and J usage is TRBJ2-7; 8 bases agree with TRBD2. The end of the DNA aligns better with TRBJ2-5, so the J call may be wrong. Germline V gene data show CDR1 as SGHAT and CDR2 as FQNNGV. The CDR3 runs to 15 residues. The CDR3 spells CASSLDQTSEETQYF. In DNA form, the CDR3 reads TGTGCCAGCAGCTTAGATCAGACTAGCGAGGAGACCCAGTACTTC.

This clonotype showed up just a few times. The chain uses TRBV20-1 and TRBJ2-6, with TRBD2 matching over 8 bases. The V and J ends lost 0 bases and 0 bases, in that order; junction bases with no gene match: 10. The CDR3 has 19 residues. The germline V gene encodes CDR1 DFQATT and CDR2 SNEGSKA (reference sequence). CDR3 DNA: TGCAGTGCTAGAGATCTAGGATTAGCGGGATACTCTGGGGCCAACGTCCTGACTTTC. Its translation: CSARDLGLAGYSGANVLTF.

This chain links TRBV6-5 with TRBJ1-2, with TRBD1 matching 8 bases. The CDR3 spans 14 residues. V gave up 7 bases and J gave up 4 bases; unmatched junction bases: 8. Looked up from germline, CDR1 is MNHEY and CDR2 is SVGAGI. The CDR3 region is CASTTGTGSYGYTF. The CDR3 region has the DNA TGTGCCAGCACCACCGGGACAGGCTCCTATGGCTACACCTTC.

This chain uses TRBV7-9 with TRBJ2-5, with a tentative D call TRBD1 (5 bases). The DNA matches TRBJ2-7 better at its end, which makes the J call doubtful. This CDR3 has 14 amino acids. In germline, CDR1 is SEHNR, CDR2 FQNEAQ (reference sequence). The CDR3 region is CASSLVSGFDEQYF. CDR3 coding DNA: TGTGCCAGCAGCTTAGTATCAGGGTTCGACGAGCAGTACTTC.

J is TRBJ2-2 and V is TRBV9; 7 nucleotides agree with TRBD1. Germline V gene lookup returns CDR1 SGDLS and CDR2 YYNGEE. This CDR3 is built from 14 residues. V lost 2 bases, J lost 4 bases, and 2 bases stayed unmatched. In DNA, the CDR3 is TGTGCCAGCAGCGTCACAGGGGCCACCGGGGAGCTGTTTTTT. Amino acids: CASSVTGATGELFF.

The chain links TRBV20-1 to TRBJ2-7; D is undetermined. Germline V gene lookup returns CDR1 DFQATT and CDR2 SNEGSKA (reference sequence). Trimming removed 1 base from V and 0 bases from J, with 16 bases in between. The length of the CDR3 is 16 residues. The CDR3 reads CSARGAYASPSYEQYF. The CDR3 DNA reads as TGCAGTGCTAGAGGCGCTTACGCATCCCCCTCCTACGAGCAGTACTTC.

J is TRBJ1-2 and V is TRBV3-1; the D is unclear. CDR3 length: 13 residues. Trimming left V 0 bases short and J 3 bases short, with 5 bases between. Per germline, CDR1 LGHDT and CDR2 YNNKEL (reference sequence). The CDR3 coding sequence is TGTGCCAGCAGCCAAGATAGTGACTATGGCTACACCTTC. Translating gives CASSQDSDYGYTF.

In the case of this clonotype: Being one base from a much bigger clone, this may be a read error. This chain uses TRBV20-1 with TRBJ2-1; 7 bases match TRBD2. Germline-derived CDR1 and CDR2 are DFQATT and SNEGSKA (reference sequence). The V and J ends lost 6 bases and 1 base, in that order; junction bases with no gene match: 6. CDR3 length equals 14 residues. CDR3 residues: CSASGGSSYNEQFF. CDR3 coding DNA: TGCAGTGCCTCCGGGGGGTCGTCCTACAATGAGCAGTTCTTC.

This clonotype was counted once. It may be a read error: a sequence one base away is much more abundant. Here the CDR3 omits its conserved ending phenylalanine or tryptophan, so a read error is the likely source. The V and J genes are TRBV3-1 and TRBJ2-7; 8 bases are shared with TRBD1. The J call may not be correct, given that the DNA end is closer to TRBJ2-5. The germline V gene has CDR1 LGHDT and CDR2 YNNKEL (reference sequence). The CDR3 has 14 residues. The CDR3 sequence: CASSPRTGRETQYL. CDR3 DNA sequence: TGTGCCAGCAGCCCCCGGACAGGGCGAGAGACCCAGTACTTA.